Listed below are T cell receptor beta chains from one sample, sequenced in a study of OX40 agonist ivuxolimab in advanced cancers. Produced via immunoSEQ multiplex PCR; TCRdb's table is partial and in-frame only. The data show tens of thousands of clones, with roughly 90% seen just once and about a sixth held by the top ten. Sequenced material: CD4+ or CD8+ T cells sorted from blood, taken in a trial of the OX40 agonist ivuxolimab. These receptors all stem from an adult with an advanced solid tumor such as melanoma, head and neck, liver or kidney cancer. Both conserved end residues are part of each CDR3. D genes are given only for firm matches. Where a row states a size, it is once, few, many or the class of an expanded clone; other rows omit it.

. . TRBJ2-1 TRBV30 CAWSLDNEQFF TGTGCCTGGAGTTTAGACAATGAGCAGTTCTTC
. . TRBJ1-4 TRBV5-1 CASSGGLRVGEKLFF TGCGCCAGCAGCGGGGGACTCAGAGTGGGGGAAAAACTGTTTTTT
TRBD2 once TRBJ2-3 TRBV2 CASVLASAGGFRDTQYF TGTGCCAGCGTATTAGCTTCTGCGGGAGGCTTTAGGGATACGCAGTATTTT
TRBD2 . TRBJ2-5 TRBV27 CASSPGGALGTQYF TGTGCCAGCAGTCCCGGGGGGGCCCTCGGGACCCAGTACTTC
TRBD1 . TRBJ1-5 TRBV6-4 CASSGQGRSQPQHF TGTGCCAGCAGTGGACAGGGTCGTAGTCAGCCCCAGCATTTT
. . TRBJ2-5 TRBV7-6 CASSDLGSDGETQYF TGTGCCAGCAGCGACCTGGGGAGCGACGGGGAGACCCAGTACTTC
. . TRBJ1-5 TRBV6-6 CASSLRPANQPQHF TGTGCCAGCAGCTTACGCCCAGCAAATCAGCCCCAGCATTTT
TRBD1 . TRBJ1-2 TRBV7-8 CASSTDRGPPYGYTF TGTGCCAGCAGCACGGACAGGGGGCCCCCCTATGGCTACACCTTC
TRBD1 . TRBJ2-7 TRBV19 CASSISPPRTGQEQYF TGTGCCAGTAGTATATCCCCCCCCCGGACAGGGCAGGAGCAGTACTTC
. . TRBJ2-2 TRBV2 CASSDRGWTGELFF TGTGCCAGCAGTGACAGGGGATGGACCGGGGAGCTGTTTTTT
. . TRBJ2-5 TRBV15 CATSRDRETQYF TGTGCCACCAGCAGAGATCGAGAGACCCAGTACTTC
TRBD2 . TRBJ2-7 TRBV11-2 CASSLDWGGYEQYF TGTGCCAGCAGCTTAGATTGGGGGGGTTACGAGCAGTACTTC
. . TRBJ2-2 TRBV4-1 CASSQGLANTGELFF TGCGCCAGCAGCCAAGGACTAGCGAACACCGGGGAGCTGTTTTTT
TRBD2 . TRBJ2-1 TRBV6-5 CASRTGTSGIDEQFF TGTGCCAGCAGGACGGGGACTAGCGGGATAGATGAGCAGTTCTTC
TRBD2 . TRBJ2-7 TRBV5-6 CASSLDAGLAGAEQYF TGTGCCAGCAGCTTAGACGCTGGACTAGCGGGAGCCGAGCAGTACTTC
. . TRBJ1-4 TRBV6-6 CASSYGGEKLFF TGTGCCAGCAGTTACGGGGGTGAAAAACTGTTTTTT
TRBD1 . TRBJ2-7 TRBV4-1 CASSPGQGTYEQYF TGCGCCAGCAGCCCCGGACAGGGTACCTACGAGCAGTACTTC
. . TRBJ1-4 TRBV6-1 CASSPGPPREKLFF TGTGCCAGCAGTCCCGGTCCTCCGCGGGAAAAACTGTTTTTT
. . TRBJ2-5 TRBV27 CASSQPSREQYF TGTGCCAGCAGTCAGCCGAGTAGGGAGCAGTACTTC
TRBD2 . TRBJ2-3 TRBV9 CASSAPLAWGTDTQYF TGTGCCAGCAGCGCCCCACTAGCGTGGGGCACAGATACGCAGTATTTT
TRBD2 . TRBJ2-1 TRBV7-9 CASSLGTSGSWNEQFF TGTGCCAGCAGCCTTGGGACTAGCGGGAGTTGGAATGAGCAGTTCTTC
TRBD1 . TRBJ1-4 TRBV4-1 CASSQVWTGGNSATNEKLFF TGCGCCAGCAGCCAAGTGTGGACAGGGGGAAATTCGGCAACTAATGAAAAACTGTTTTTT
. . TRBJ2-2 TRBV28 CASSLFRSTGELFF TGTGCCAGCAGTTTATTTCGGAGCACCGGGGAGCTGTTTTTT
. . TRBJ2-7 TRBV6-5 CASTNGHEQYF TGTGCCAGCACAAACGGCCACGAGCAGTACTTC
. . TRBJ2-3 TRBV2 CASSKPTDTQYF TGTGCCAGCAGTAAACCCACAGATACGCAGTATTTT
. once TRBJ2-5 TRBV6-1 CASTGGLYETQYF TGTGCCAGCACCGGGGGCCTATATGAGACCCAGTACTTC
TRBD1 . TRBJ2-5 TRBV27 CASREQGAMKAQYF TGTGCCAGCAGGGAACAGGGGGCCATGAAGGCCCAGTACTTC
. . TRBJ2-6 TRBV27 CASSFRVGGGGANVLTF TGTGCCAGCAGTTTTCGTGTGGGGGGCGGTGGGGCCAACGTCCTGACTTTC
TRBD1 once TRBJ1-1 TRBV19 CASSMYRGTEAFF TGTGCCAGTAGTATGTACAGGGGCACTGAAGCTTTCTTT
. . TRBJ1-4 TRBV6-6 CASSYFLGSGALFF TGTGCCAGCAGTTATTTTTTGGGTAGCGGGGCCCTGTTTTTT
. few TRBJ2-5 TRBV19 CASSGRIQETQYF TGTGCCAGTTCGGGCAGAATACAAGAGACCCAGTACTTC
. . TRBJ2-1 TRBV7-8 CASSPGNTGYNEQFF TGTGCCAGCAGCCCAGGGAATACCGGCTACAATGAGCAGTTCTTC
. . TRBJ1-5 TRBV19 CASSIQTQNQPQHF TGTGCCAGTAGTATACAGACACAGAATCAGCCCCAGCATTTT
TRBD2 once TRBJ2-1 TRBV7-9 CASSSGTSGTNEQFF TGTGCCAGCAGCTCCGGGACTAGCGGGACCAATGAGCAGTTCTTC
. . TRBJ2-7 TRBV5-6 CASSPMGYLYEQYF TGTGCCAGCAGCCCGATGGGGTATCTTTACGAGCAGTACTTC
. few TRBJ2-7 TRBV27 CASSLGGTDPYEQYF TGTGCCAGCAGCTTAGGCGGGACGGACCCCTACGAGCAGTACTTC
. . TRBJ2-3 TRBV7-9 CASTSRAGTTDTQYF TGTGCCAGCACCTCCAGGGCAGGGACTACAGATACGCAGTATTTT
. . TRBJ2-2 TRBV7-2 CASSPLFTGELFF TGTGCCAGCAGCCCCCTATTCACCGGGGAGCTGTTTTTT